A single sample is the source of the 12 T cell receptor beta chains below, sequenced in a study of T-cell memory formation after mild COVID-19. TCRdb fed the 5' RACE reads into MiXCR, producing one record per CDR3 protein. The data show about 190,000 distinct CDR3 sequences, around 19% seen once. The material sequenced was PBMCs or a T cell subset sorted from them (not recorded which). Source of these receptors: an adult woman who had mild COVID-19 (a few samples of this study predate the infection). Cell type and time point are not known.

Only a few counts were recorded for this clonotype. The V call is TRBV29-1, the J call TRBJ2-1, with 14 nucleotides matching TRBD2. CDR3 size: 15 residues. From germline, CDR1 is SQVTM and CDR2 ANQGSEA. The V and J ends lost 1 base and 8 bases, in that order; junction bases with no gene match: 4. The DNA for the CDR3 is TGCAGCGTTGAAGTAGAGGGACTAGCGGGAGATGAGCAGTTCTTC. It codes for CSVEVEGLAGDEQFF.

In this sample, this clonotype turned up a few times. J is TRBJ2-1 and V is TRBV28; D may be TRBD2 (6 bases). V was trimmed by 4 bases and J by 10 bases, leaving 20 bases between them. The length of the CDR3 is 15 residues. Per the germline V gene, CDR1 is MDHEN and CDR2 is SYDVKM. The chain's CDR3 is CASSYPRRASVEQFF. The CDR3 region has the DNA TGTGCCAGCAGTTACCCCCGGAGGGCTTCCGTCGAGCAGTTCTTC.

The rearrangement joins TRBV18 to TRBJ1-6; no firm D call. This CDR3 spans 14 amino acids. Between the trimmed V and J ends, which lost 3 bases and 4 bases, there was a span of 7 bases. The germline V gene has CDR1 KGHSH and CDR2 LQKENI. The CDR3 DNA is TGTGCCAGCTCACCGGGGTCATATAATTCACCCCTCCACTTT. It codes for CASSPGSYNSPLHF.

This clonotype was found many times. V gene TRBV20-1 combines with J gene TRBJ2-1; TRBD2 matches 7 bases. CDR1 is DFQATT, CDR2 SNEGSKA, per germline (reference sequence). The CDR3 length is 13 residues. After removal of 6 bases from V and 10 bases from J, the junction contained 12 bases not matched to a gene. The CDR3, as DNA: TGCAGTGCATACGGGGGGATCGACATCGAGCAGTTCTTC. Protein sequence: CSAYGGIDIEQFF.

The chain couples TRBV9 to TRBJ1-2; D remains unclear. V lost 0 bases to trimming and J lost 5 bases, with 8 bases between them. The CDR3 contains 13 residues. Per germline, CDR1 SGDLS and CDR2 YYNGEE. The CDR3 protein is CASSVGLIYGYTF. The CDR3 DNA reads TGTGCCAGCAGCGTAGGGCTGATTTATGGCTACACCTTC.

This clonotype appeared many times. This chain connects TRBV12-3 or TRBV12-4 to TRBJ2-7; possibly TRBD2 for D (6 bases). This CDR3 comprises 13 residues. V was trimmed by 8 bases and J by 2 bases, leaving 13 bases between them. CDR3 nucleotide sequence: TGTGCCAGCGGCGGCAGGAGGGCCTACGAGCAGTACTTC. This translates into CASGGRRAYEQYF.

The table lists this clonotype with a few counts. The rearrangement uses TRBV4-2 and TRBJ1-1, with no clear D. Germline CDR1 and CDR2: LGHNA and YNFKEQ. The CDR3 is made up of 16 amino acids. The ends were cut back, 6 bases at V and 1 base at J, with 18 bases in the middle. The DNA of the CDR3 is TGTGCCAGCAGGCAACCCCCGACGGGGAAGAACACTGAAGCTTTCTTT. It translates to CASRQPPTGKNTEAFF.

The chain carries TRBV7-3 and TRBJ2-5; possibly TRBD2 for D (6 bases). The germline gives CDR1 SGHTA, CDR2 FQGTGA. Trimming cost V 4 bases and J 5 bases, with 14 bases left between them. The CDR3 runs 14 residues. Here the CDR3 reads CASSSGLPGETQYF. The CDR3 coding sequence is TGTGCCAGCAGCTCGGGACTTCCGGGGGAGACCCAGTACTTC.

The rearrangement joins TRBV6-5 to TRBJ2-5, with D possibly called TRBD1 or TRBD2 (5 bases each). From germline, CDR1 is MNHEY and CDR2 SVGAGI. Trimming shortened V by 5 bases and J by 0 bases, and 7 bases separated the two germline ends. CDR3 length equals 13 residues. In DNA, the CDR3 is TGTGCCAGCAGTAGGGGAGACCAAGAGACCCAGTACTTC. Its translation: CASSRGDQETQYF.

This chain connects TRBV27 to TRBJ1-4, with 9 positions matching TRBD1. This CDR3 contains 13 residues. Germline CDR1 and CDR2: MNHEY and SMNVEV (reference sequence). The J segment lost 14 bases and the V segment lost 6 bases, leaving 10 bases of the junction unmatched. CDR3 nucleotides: TGTGCCAGCAGGGGACAGGGCGCCCCTAGTCTGTTTTTT. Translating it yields CASRGQGAPSLFF. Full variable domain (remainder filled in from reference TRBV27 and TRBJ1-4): EAQVTQNPRYLITVTGKKLTVTCSQNMNHEYMSWYRQDPGLGLRQIYYSMNVEVTDKGDVPEGYKVSRKEKRNFPLILESPSPNQTSLYFCASRGQGAPSLFFGSGTQLSVL.

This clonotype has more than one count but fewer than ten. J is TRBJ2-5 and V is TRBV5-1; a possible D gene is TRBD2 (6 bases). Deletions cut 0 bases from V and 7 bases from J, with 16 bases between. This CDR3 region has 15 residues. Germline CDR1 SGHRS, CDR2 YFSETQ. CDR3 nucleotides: TGCGCCAGCAGCTTGGCGATTAGCGGAACCTTGACCCAGTACTTC. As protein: CASSLAISGTLTQYF.

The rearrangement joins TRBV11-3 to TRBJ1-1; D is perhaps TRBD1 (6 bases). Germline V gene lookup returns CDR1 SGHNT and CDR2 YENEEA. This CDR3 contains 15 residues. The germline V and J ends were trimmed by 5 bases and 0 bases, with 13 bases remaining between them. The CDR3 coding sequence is TGTGCCAGCAGCCTACAGGGTTCCTTGAACACTGAAGCTTTCTTT. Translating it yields CASSLQGSLNTEAFF.